This T cell receptor (beta chain) was identified in a study of CD8+ T cells in alopecia areata. The overall study: Those treated were given oral tofacitinib at 5 to 10 mg twice daily. Tofacitinib therapy lasting 6 to 18 months was followed by 6 months off drug.

cDNA serving as the sequencing template came from extracted, reverse transcribed RNA. Produced via immunoSEQ multiplex PCR; TCRdb's table is partial and in-frame only. Of 150,000 to 200,000 clones in the sample, 45% to 60% were seen once. V was cut by 4 bases and J by 5 bases, with 7 bases left in between. The CDR3 extends over 12 amino acids. Germline values: CDR1 SGHAT, CDR2 FQNNGV. Treatment given: oral pan-JAK inhibitor, 5-10 mg twice daily. Individuals with alopecia areata gave both lesional scalp punch biopsies and peripheral blood for collection. The material was CD8+ T cells sorted from blood, obtained around week 54, from a patient treated with tofacitinib. The source is a human donor with alopecia areata. J is TRBJ2-3 and V is TRBV11-2; D is uncertain. The CDR3 reads CASSYVGDTQYF. CDR3 bases: TGTGCCAGCAGCTACGTGGGAGATACGCAGTATTTT.